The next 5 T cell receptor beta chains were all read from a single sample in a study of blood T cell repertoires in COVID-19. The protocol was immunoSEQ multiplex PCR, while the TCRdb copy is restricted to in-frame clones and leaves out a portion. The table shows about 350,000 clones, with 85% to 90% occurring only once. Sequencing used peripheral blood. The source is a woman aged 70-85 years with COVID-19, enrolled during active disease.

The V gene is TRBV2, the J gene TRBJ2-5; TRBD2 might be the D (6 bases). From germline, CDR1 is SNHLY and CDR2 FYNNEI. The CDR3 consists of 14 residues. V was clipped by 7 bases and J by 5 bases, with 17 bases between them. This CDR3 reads CASTRDRAGETQYF. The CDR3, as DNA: TGTGCCAGCACGCGGGATAGGGCGGGGGAGACCCAGTACTTC.

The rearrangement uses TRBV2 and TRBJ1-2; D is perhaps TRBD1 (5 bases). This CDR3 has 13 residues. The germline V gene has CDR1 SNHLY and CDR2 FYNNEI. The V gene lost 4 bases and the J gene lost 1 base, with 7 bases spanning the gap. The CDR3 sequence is CASSVGDNYGYTF. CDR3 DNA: TGTGCCAGCAGTGTAGGGGATAACTATGGCTACACCTTC.

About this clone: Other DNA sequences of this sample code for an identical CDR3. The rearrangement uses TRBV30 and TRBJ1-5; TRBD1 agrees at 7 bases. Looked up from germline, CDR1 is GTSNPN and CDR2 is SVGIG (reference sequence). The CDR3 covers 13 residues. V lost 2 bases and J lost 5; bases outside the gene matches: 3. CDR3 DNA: TGTGCCTGGAGTAGGCAGGGGGATCAGCCCCAGCATTTT. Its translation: CAWSRQGDQPQHF.

CDR3 sequence: CASSSIRTSGVRSNEQFF. CDR3 DNA sequence: TGTGCCAGCAGTTCGATTCGGACTAGCGGGGTCAGGAGCAATGAGCAGTTCTTC. This rearrangement joins TRBV27 to TRBJ2-1, with 12 bases aligning to TRBD2. Per germline, CDR1 MNHEY and CDR2 SMNVEV (reference sequence). CDR3 length: 18 amino acids. Unmatched junction bases numbered 13, after V lost 4 bases and J lost 6 bases.

CDR3 amino acids: CASSYNPSGGATDTQYF. The DNA of the CDR3 is TGTGCCAGTAGTTATAACCCTAGCGGGGGGGCGACAGATACGCAGTATTTT. V usage is TRBV19 and J usage is TRBJ2-3; 12 nucleotides match TRBD2. The germline V gene encodes CDR1 LNHDA and CDR2 SQIVND (reference sequence). The CDR3 is made up of 17 amino acids. Trimming at V came to 5 bases and at J to 3 bases, leaving 9 bases not matched to a gene.